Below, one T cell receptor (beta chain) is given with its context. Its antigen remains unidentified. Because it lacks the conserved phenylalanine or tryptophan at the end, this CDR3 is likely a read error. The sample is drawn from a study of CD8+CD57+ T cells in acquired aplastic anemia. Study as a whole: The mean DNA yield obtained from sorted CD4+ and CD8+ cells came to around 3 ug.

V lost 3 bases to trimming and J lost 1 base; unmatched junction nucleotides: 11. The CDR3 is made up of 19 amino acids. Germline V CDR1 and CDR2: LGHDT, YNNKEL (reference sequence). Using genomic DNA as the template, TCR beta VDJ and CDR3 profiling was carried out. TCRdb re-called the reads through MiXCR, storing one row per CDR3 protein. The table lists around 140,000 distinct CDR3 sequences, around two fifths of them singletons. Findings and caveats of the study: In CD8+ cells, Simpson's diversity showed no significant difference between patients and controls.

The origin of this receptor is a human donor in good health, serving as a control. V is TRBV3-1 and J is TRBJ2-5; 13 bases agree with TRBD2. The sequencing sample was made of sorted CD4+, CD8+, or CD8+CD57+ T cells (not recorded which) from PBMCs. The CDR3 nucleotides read TGTGCCAGCAGCCAGCCCGAGGGACTAGCGGGACTATTCCAAGAGACCCAGTACTCC. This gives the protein CASSQPEGLAGLFQETQYS.